The rows below give T cell receptor beta chains drawn from one sample of a study of breast tumors, draining lymph nodes, adjacent tissues. TCRdb re-called the multiplex PCR reads through MiXCR, storing one row per CDR3 protein. Seen here are more than 10,000 distinct CDR3 sequences, roughly three quarters observed once, and the top ten hold 44%. Sequencing was performed on tumor-adjacent breast tissue. The receptor set was obtained from a female donor with breast cancer. Some clones in this sample may be carry-over from other donors' samples. Each CDR3 is given with its conserved first and last residue. The D gene is left open where the match is weak. Size tells how often a clone was seen (once, few, many) or the class of an expanded clone, and some rows leave it out.

J: TRBJ2-1
length: 13
size: NA
V: TRBV29-1
D: TRBD2
DNA: TGCAGCGAGACGGGGGGCTCCTACAATGAGCAGTTCTTC
CDR3: CSETGGSYNEQFF

J: TRBJ1-6
length: 15
size: NA
V: TRBV7-2
D: TRBD1
DNA: TGTGCCAGCAGCCTGCTGGACAGGGGCCGTTCACCCCTCCACTTT
CDR3: CASSLLDRGRSPLHF

J: TRBJ2-7
length: 13
size: NA
V: TRBV12-3/TRBV12-4
D: NA
DNA: TGTGCCAGCAGTTTCTCCCACTCCTACGAGCAGTACTTC
CDR3: CASSFSHSYEQYF

J: TRBJ2-5
length: 18
size: NA
V: TRBV6-2/TRBV6-3
D: TRBD2
DNA: TGTGCCAGCAGTTGGAGGGTGGCTAGCGGATTTAGTCGGGAGACCCAGTACTTC
CDR3: CASSWRVASGFSRETQYF

J: TRBJ2-3
length: 13
size: medium-sized
V: TRBV20-1
D: TRBD2
DNA: TGCAGTGCTCGACTAGCGGAGACAGATACGCAGTATTTT
CDR3: CSARLAETDTQYF

J: TRBJ2-7
length: 14
size: NA
V: TRBV27
D: TRBD2
DNA: TGTGCCAGCAGTTCCTACGTTAGCGGGAGTGGGCAGTACTTC
CDR3: CASSSYVSGSGQYF

J: TRBJ2-1
length: 16
size: NA
V: TRBV6-5
D: NA
DNA: TGTGCCAGCAGTTACTCGGCAGGCGGTACATACAATGAGCAGTTCTTC
CDR3: CASSYSAGGTYNEQFF

J: TRBJ2-1
length: 13
size: NA
V: TRBV3-1
D: NA
DNA: TGTGCCAGCAGCCCCTCCACCTACAATGAGCAGTTCTTC
CDR3: CASSPSTYNEQFF

J: TRBJ2-1
length: 15
size: NA
V: TRBV25-1
D: NA
DNA: TGTGCCAGCAGTGAAACGGGAGCAACCTACAATGAGCAGTTCTTC
CDR3: CASSETGATYNEQFF

J: TRBJ1-2
length: 15
size: NA
V: TRBV5-6
D: NA
DNA: TGTGCCAGCAGCTTGGTTCAGCGATTCCATTATGGCTACACCTTC
CDR3: CASSLVQRFHYGYTF

J: TRBJ2-7
length: 13
size: NA
V: TRBV6-6
D: NA
DNA: TGTGCCAGCAGTTACTACTTAGGCTACGAGCAGTACTTC
CDR3: CASSYYLGYEQYF

J: TRBJ2-1
length: 16
size: NA
V: TRBV11-3
D: TRBD2
DNA: TGTGCCAGCAGCTTCAAAGGGACTAGCGGTTACAATGAGCAGTTCTTC
CDR3: CASSFKGTSGYNEQFF

J: TRBJ1-4
length: 15
size: many
V: TRBV20-1
D: NA
DNA: TGCAGTGCTCTTGACAGCTTCACCACTAATGAAAAACTGTTTTTT
CDR3: CSALDSFTTNEKLFF

J: TRBJ2-5
length: 13
size: NA
V: TRBV13
D: NA
DNA: TGTGCCAGCAGCTTAGGGGTCCCGGAGACCCAGTACTTC
CDR3: CASSLGVPETQYF

J: TRBJ2-2
length: 15
size: once
V: TRBV7-3
D: NA
DNA: TGTGCCAGCATCACAACAGGGACCGGCACCGGGGAGCTGTTTTTT
CDR3: CASITTGTGTGELFF

J: TRBJ2-3
length: 15
size: NA
V: TRBV12-3/TRBV12-4
D: NA
DNA: TGTGCCAGCGGGTCTGGGGCTACTAGCACAGATACGCAGTATTTT
CDR3: CASGSGATSTDTQYF

J: TRBJ2-7
length: 15
size: NA
V: TRBV7-8
D: TRBD2
DNA: TGTGCCAGCAGACCGAGCGGGAGGGCCTCCTTCGAGCAGTACTTC
CDR3: CASRPSGRASFEQYF

J: TRBJ1-5
length: 13
size: NA
V: TRBV5-1
D: NA
DNA: TGCGCCAGCAGGGGCGGTAGCAATCAGCCCCAGCATTTT
CDR3: CASRGGSNQPQHF

J: TRBJ1-2
length: 16
size: NA
V: TRBV7-8
D: NA
DNA: TGTGCCAGCAGCGAGCTCCCGGGTCGCGAAAACTATGGCTACACCTTC
CDR3: CASSELPGRENYGYTF

J: TRBJ2-1
length: 11
size: NA
V: TRBV18
D: NA
DNA: TGTGCCAGCTCACAGGACAATGAGCAGTTCTTC
CDR3: CASSQDNEQFF

J: TRBJ1-1
length: 12
size: NA
V: TRBV6-1
D: NA
DNA: TGTGCCAGAACAACAGGGACCACTGAAGCTTTCTTT
CDR3: CARTTGTTEAFF

J: TRBJ2-7
length: 20
size: NA
V: TRBV6-2/TRBV6-3
D: TRBD2
DNA: TGTGCCAGCAGTTACTCGAGGTATCCGGGAGGGACTACCGGTTTCCGGGGGCAGTACTTC
CDR3: CASSYSRYPGGTTGFRGQYF

J: TRBJ2-1
length: 11
size: NA
V: TRBV20-1
D: NA
DNA: TGCAGTGCCCTAGGAGGCAGTGAGCAGTTCTTC
CDR3: CSALGGSEQFF

J: TRBJ1-5
length: 19
size: NA
V: TRBV4-3
D: TRBD1
DNA: TGCGCCAGCAGCCAAGGGGCACCCATGACAGGGGCCTTCAATCAGCCCCAGCATTTT
CDR3: CASSQGAPMTGAFNQPQHF

J: TRBJ2-7
length: 15
size: once
V: TRBV11-3
D: TRBD2
DNA: TGTGCCAGCAGCTTAGTGGGCGCGGGGGGCCACGAGCAGTACTTC
CDR3: CASSLVGAGGHEQYF

J: TRBJ1-2
length: 15
size: NA
V: TRBV30
D: NA
DNA: TGTGCCTGGAGTGCTATGTCCCCAGCTAACTATGGCTACACCTTC
CDR3: CAWSAMSPANYGYTF

J: TRBJ2-5
length: 15
size: NA
V: TRBV7-6
D: NA
DNA: TGTGCCAGCAGCTTAGCGGCTAGCTACAAAGAGACCCAGTACTTC
CDR3: CASSLAASYKETQYF

J: TRBJ2-3
length: 14
size: NA
V: TRBV18
D: NA
DNA: TGTGCCAGCTCACCATTACCGGGCTCAGATACGCAGTATTTT
CDR3: CASSPLPGSDTQYF

J: TRBJ2-2
length: 15
size: NA
V: TRBV2
D: NA
DNA: TGTGCCAGCAACATCGGCAGGGGGGGGACCGGGGAGCTGTTTTTT
CDR3: CASNIGRGGTGELFF

J: TRBJ2-5
length: 13
size: NA
V: TRBV7-7
D: TRBD1
DNA: TGTGCTAGCAGCCCGGGCAGGGGGGAGACCCAGTACTTC
CDR3: CASSPGRGETQYF

J: TRBJ1-6
length: 16
size: NA
V: TRBV12-3/TRBV12-4
D: NA
DNA: TGTGCCAGCAGGGAGGGGTTCGCCAGGGGAGATTCACCCCTCCACTTT
CDR3: CASREGFARGDSPLHF

J: TRBJ2-3
length: 17
size: medium-sized
V: TRBV7-2
D: TRBD2
DNA: TGTGCCAGCAGCTTAGTAAGCGGGACGTCAGGTACAGATACGCAGTATTTT
CDR3: CASSLVSGTSGTDTQYF

J: TRBJ2-5
length: 15
size: NA
V: TRBV27
D: TRBD1
DNA: TGTGCCAGCAGAACCGGGACAGGGCGTTTCGAGGCCCAGTACTTC
CDR3: CASRTGTGRFEAQYF

J: TRBJ1-2
length: 11
size: NA
V: TRBV6-2/TRBV6-3
D: NA
DNA: TGTGCCAGCTTCGAGGGAGATGGCTACACCTTC
CDR3: CASFEGDGYTF

J: TRBJ2-3
length: 13
size: NA
V: TRBV7-2
D: NA
DNA: TGTGCCAGCAGCCCCCAGGGCGCAGATACGCAGTATTTT
CDR3: CASSPQGADTQYF

J: TRBJ2-3
length: 16
size: NA
V: TRBV24-1
D: TRBD2
DNA: TGTGCCACCAGTCATCCTAGCGGGGGATTCACAGATACGCAGTATTTT
CDR3: CATSHPSGGFTDTQYF

J: TRBJ1-3
length: 19
size: NA
V: TRBV7-3
D: NA
DNA: TGTGCCAGCAGCTTAGGTGAGGCAGCCGACCCGGGAAGTGGAAACACCATATATTTT
CDR3: CASSLGEAADPGSGNTIYF

J: TRBJ2-7
length: 13
size: NA
V: TRBV7-2
D: NA
DNA: TGTGCCAGCAGCTTGAATCTTAGAGACGAGCAGTACTTC
CDR3: CASSLNLRDEQYF

J: TRBJ2-1
length: 14
size: NA
V: TRBV20-1
D: TRBD2
DNA: TGCACCACCTCCGGGGCTAGCGGGGGCAATGAGCAGTTCTTC
CDR3: CTTSGASGGNEQFF

J: TRBJ2-7
length: 13
size: NA
V: TRBV7-2
D: NA
DNA: TGTGCCAGCAGCTTAACCGACTCCTACGAGCAGTACTTC
CDR3: CASSLTDSYEQYF

J: TRBJ2-1
length: 15
size: NA
V: TRBV20-1
D: TRBD2
DNA: TGCAGTGCTAGAGATCGGCTAGCGGGAGTGGGTGAGCAGTTCTTC
CDR3: CSARDRLAGVGEQFF

J: TRBJ2-4
length: 13
size: NA
V: TRBV5-6
D: NA
DNA: TGTGCCAGCAGCTTGGTAGCCAAAAACATTCAGTACTTC
CDR3: CASSLVAKNIQYF

J: TRBJ2-1
length: 13
size: NA
V: TRBV5-1
D: NA
DNA: TGCGCCAGCAGCTTGGGAGCCCAAAATGAGCAGTTCTTC
CDR3: CASSLGAQNEQFF

J: TRBJ1-2
length: 13
size: NA
V: TRBV29-1
D: NA
DNA: TGCAGCGTTGAGAGGCAGGGGCACTATGGCTACACCTTC
CDR3: CSVERQGHYGYTF

J: TRBJ2-1
length: 13
size: NA
V: TRBV11-2
D: NA
DNA: TGTGCCACCCACCGGGGCACCCACAATGAGCAGTTCTTC
CDR3: CATHRGTHNEQFF

J: TRBJ2-3
length: 13
size: many
V: TRBV28
D: NA
DNA: TGTGCCAGCAGAAGCGGGTCAGGAGATACGCAGTATTTT
CDR3: CASRSGSGDTQYF

J: TRBJ2-1
length: 14
size: medium-sized
V: TRBV9
D: TRBD2
DNA: TGTGCCAGCAGCCCCGGCGGGAGGGCCGATGAGCAGTTCTTC
CDR3: CASSPGGRADEQFF

J: TRBJ2-7
length: 17
size: NA
V: TRBV4-3
D: TRBD2
DNA: TGCGCCAGCAGCCAAGAGCTGACTAGCGGGGAGGACTACGAGCAGTACTTC
CDR3: CASSQELTSGEDYEQYF

J: TRBJ2-1
length: 14
size: many
V: TRBV12-3/TRBV12-4
D: TRBD2
DNA: TGTGCCAGCAGACTAGCGGGGGAACTCAATGAGCAGTTCTTC
CDR3: CASRLAGELNEQFF